The 13 T cell receptor beta chains given below trace back to one sample, sequenced in a study of blood T cell repertoires in COVID-19. Produced via immunoSEQ multiplex PCR; TCRdb's table is partial and in-frame only. The repertoire has about 350,000 clones, about 87% of them found once; the top ten carry just over 9.5%. Sequenced sample: peripheral blood. These TCRs come from a man under 40 with COVID-19, enrolled during active disease.

CDR3 nucleotides: TGCGCCAGCAGCGGCGGACAGGGGGTTCAGTACGAGCAGTACTTC. Its translation is CASSGGQGVQYEQYF. The J gene is TRBJ2-7, the V gene TRBV5-1; 10 bases align to TRBD1. Germline V gives CDR1 SGHRS, CDR2 YFSETQ. This CDR3 contains 15 residues. V gave up 4 bases and J gave up 4 bases; unmatched junction bases: 8.

V gene TRBV3-1 (or the pseudogene TRBV3-2) combines with J gene TRBJ2-1, with TRBD2 matching 8 bases. Germline CDR1 LGHDT, CDR2 YNNKEL (reference sequence). Trimming removed 1 base from V and 0 bases from J; junction bases left unmatched: 2. CDR3 length equals 16 residues. Written as DNA, the CDR3 is TGTGCCAGCAGCCAAGCGAGCGGGAGCTCCTACAATGAGCAGTTCTTC. It yields the protein CASSQASGSSYNEQFF.

V is TRBV19 and J is TRBJ1-2; a weak D match, TRBD1 (6 bases). From germline, CDR1 is LNHDA and CDR2 SQIVND (reference sequence). The CDR3 totals 14 residues. V was cut by 4 bases and J by 2 bases, with 11 bases left in between. The CDR3 DNA reads TGTGCCAGTAGTACAATACAGGGCAACTATGGCTACACCTTC. This translates into CASSTIQGNYGYTF. Full variable domain (missing parts from reference TRBV19 and TRBJ1-2): DGGITQSPKYLFRKEGQNVTLSCEQNLNHDAMYWYRQDPGQGLRLIYYSQIVNDFQKGDIAEGYSVSREKKESFPLTVTSAQKNPTAFYLCASSTIQGNYGYTFGSGTRLTVV.

J is TRBJ2-3 and V is TRBV29-1; D is unresolved. V was cut by 5 bases and J by 2 bases, with 11 bases left in between. CDR1 and CDR2 (germline): SQVTM, ANQGSEA. The length of the CDR3 is 13 residues. CDR3 amino acids: CSVQVSFTDTQYF. CDR3 nucleotide sequence: TGCAGCGTTCAGGTCAGCTTCACAGATACGCAGTATTTT.

This clone was picked up one time. CDR3 bases: TGTGCCAGTAGGGGACAGGGGAACACTGAAGCTTTCTTT. Translation: CASRGQGNTEAFF. The chain combines TRBV19 with TRBJ1-1; 9 nucleotides agree with TRBD1. Germline values: CDR1 LNHDA, CDR2 SQIVND (reference sequence). The CDR3 consists of 13 residues. The ends lost 6 bases at V and 1 base at J; junction bases unmatched: 0.

The chain links TRBV24-1 to TRBJ2-3; 10 nucleotides line up with TRBD2. The CDR3 consists of 17 residues. V lost 4 bases, J lost 0 bases, and 6 bases stayed unmatched. Germline V gene lookup returns CDR1 KGHDR and CDR2 SFDVKD. This chain's CDR3 is CATSEAGTSVSTDTQYF. CDR3 DNA sequence: TGTGCCACCAGTGAGGCCGGGACTAGCGTAAGCACAGATACGCAGTATTTT.

The rearrangement links TRBV27 to TRBJ2-7; TRBD1 agrees at 8 bases. The germline V gene encodes CDR1 MNHEY and CDR2 SMNVEV (reference sequence). This CDR3 comprises 13 residues. V lost 2 bases and J lost 4; bases outside the gene matches: 1. CDR3 coding DNA: TGTGCCAGCAGTTTAAGACAGGGGTACGAGCAGTACTTC. Translation: CASSLRQGYEQYF.

The chain carries TRBV4-3 and TRBJ2-6; TRBD2 matches 8 bases. The trim removed 0 bases at V and 2 bases at J, leaving 6 bases unmatched. Germline CDR1 is LGHNA and CDR2 is YSLEER. The CDR3 is 18 amino acids. The CDR3 sequence is CASSQDSRRGAGANVLTF. CDR3 in DNA: TGCGCCAGCAGCCAAGATAGTCGGCGGGGGGCTGGGGCCAACGTCCTGACTTTC.

The chain joins TRBV7-7 to TRBJ2-2, with 10 bases aligning to TRBD2. V was pared by 2 bases and J by 3 bases, with 6 bases of the junction left unmatched. CDR1 SSHAT and CDR2 FNYEAQ come from the germline V gene (reference sequence). The CDR3 is made up of 17 amino acids. CDR3 protein: CASSLKASGGDTGELFF. The CDR3 DNA reads as TGTGCCAGCAGCTTAAAGGCTAGCGGGGGCGACACCGGGGAGCTGTTTTTT.

The gene calls are TRBV20-1 and TRBJ1-1; no definite D call. Trimming stripped 0 bases from V and 10 bases from J, with 9 bases between. The CDR3 consists of 11 residues. CDR1 is DFQATT and CDR2 is SNEGSKA in the germline V gene (reference sequence). The CDR3 reads CSARERIGAFF. The CDR3 DNA follows: TGCAGTGCTAGAGAACGCATCGGAGCTTTCTTT.

The chain recombines TRBV4-3 with TRBJ2-2, with 10 bases aligning to TRBD1. CDR3 length: 16 amino acids. Germline V gene lookup returns CDR1 LGHNA and CDR2 YSLEER. After removal of 0 bases from V and 3 bases from J, the junction contained 1 base not matched to a gene. The CDR3: CASSQETGGYTGELFF. In DNA form, the CDR3 reads TGCGCCAGCAGCCAAGAGACAGGGGGCTACACCGGGGAGCTGTTTTTT.

The V and J genes are TRBV19 and TRBJ2-3, with 7 bases matching TRBD2. The germline V gene has CDR1 LNHDA and CDR2 SQIVND (reference sequence). CDR3 length: 14 amino acids. V shed 4 bases and J 6 bases; nucleotides not matched to a gene: 7. Here the CDR3 reads CASSSWTRLDTQYF. CDR3 in DNA: TGTGCCAGTAGTAGTTGGACTAGGCTTGATACGCAGTATTTT.

The genes are TRBV25-1 and TRBJ2-7; D is unresolved. Germline V gives CDR1 MGHDK, CDR2 SYGVNS. Deletions cut 2 bases from V and 2 bases from J, with 7 bases between. The CDR3 loop spans 13 amino acids. Here the CDR3 DNA reads TGTGCCAGCAGTGAAAGCGCCCCCTACGAGCAGTACTTC. Encoded protein: CASSESAPYEQYF.